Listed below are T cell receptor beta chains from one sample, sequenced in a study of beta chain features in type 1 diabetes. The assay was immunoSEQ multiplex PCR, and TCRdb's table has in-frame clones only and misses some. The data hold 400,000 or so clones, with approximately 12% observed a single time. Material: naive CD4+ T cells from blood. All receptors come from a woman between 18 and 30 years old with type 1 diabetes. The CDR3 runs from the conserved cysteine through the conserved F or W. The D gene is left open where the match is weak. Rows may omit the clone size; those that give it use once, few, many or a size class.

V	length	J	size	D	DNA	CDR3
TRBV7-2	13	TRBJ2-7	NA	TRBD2	TGTGCCAGCAGCCTAGCGGAGAGGTACGAGCAGTACTTC	CASSLAERYEQYF
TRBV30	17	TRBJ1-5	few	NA	TGTGCCTGGAGGCCCCGGAGGGCAGGAGTAAGCAATCAGCCCCAGCATTTT	CAWRPRRAGVSNQPQHF
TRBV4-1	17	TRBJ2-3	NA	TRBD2	TGCGCCAGCAGCCATCGTCTAGCGGGAGGGGCTCCAGATACGCAGTATTTT	CASSHRLAGGAPDTQYF
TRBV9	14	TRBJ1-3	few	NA	TGTGCCAGCAGCGACAGGTCCTCTGGAAACACCATATATTTT	CASSDRSSGNTIYF
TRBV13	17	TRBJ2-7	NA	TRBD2	TGTGCCAGCAGCTTATCAGGGTTGACTAGCGGCTCCTACGAGCAGTACTTC	CASSLSGLTSGSYEQYF
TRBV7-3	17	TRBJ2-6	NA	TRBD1	TGTGCCAGCAGCGGGGGACAGGGGAACTCTGGGGCCAACGTCCTGACTTTC	CASSGGQGNSGANVLTF
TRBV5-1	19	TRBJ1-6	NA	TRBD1	TGCGCCAGCAGCTTGATGGGACAGTCTACGAGCTCCTATAATTCACCCCTCCACTTT	CASSLMGQSTSSYNSPLHF
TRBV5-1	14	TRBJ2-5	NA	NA	TGCGCCAGCAGCTTGGGACAGATTCAAGAGACCCAGTACTTC	CASSLGQIQETQYF
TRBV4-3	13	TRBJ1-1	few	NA	TGCGCCAGCAGCCAACCAGGTAGCACTGAAGCTTTCTTT	CASSQPGSTEAFF
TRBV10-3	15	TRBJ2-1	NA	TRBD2	TGTGCCATCAGAACAGCGGGGGTGACCTACAATGAGCAGTTCTTC	CAIRTAGVTYNEQFF
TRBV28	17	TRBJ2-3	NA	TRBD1	TGTGCCAGCAGTTTACCAAAGGGGGCTTCTAGCACAGATACGCAGTATTTT	CASSLPKGASSTDTQYF
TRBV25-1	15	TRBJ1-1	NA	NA	TGTGCCAGTGAGCGGGGAGGAGATATCTACACTGAAGCTTTCTTT	CASERGGDIYTEAFF
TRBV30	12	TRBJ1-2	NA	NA	TGTGCCTGGAGTGTAGGGGGCTATGGCTACACCTTC	CAWSVGGYGYTF
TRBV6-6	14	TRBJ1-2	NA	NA	TGTGCCAGCAGTTATGCCGGTGTCAACTATGGCTACACCTTC	CASSYAGVNYGYTF
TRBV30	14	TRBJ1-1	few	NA	TGTGCCTGGAGTGTACGGGGTAGGAGGACTGAAGCTTTCTTT	CAWSVRGRRTEAFF
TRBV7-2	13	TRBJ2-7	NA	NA	TGTGCCAGCAGCCACCTCCGGACGGGAGAGCAGTACTTC	CASSHLRTGEQYF
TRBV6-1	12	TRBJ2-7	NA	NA	TGTGCCAGCAGTGGTCAGATCTACGAGCAGTACTTC	CASSGQIYEQYF
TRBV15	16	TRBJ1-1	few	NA	TGTGCCACCAGCAGAGACCGGGGAAGGGTGGCCACTGAAGCTTTCTTT	CATSRDRGRVATEAFF
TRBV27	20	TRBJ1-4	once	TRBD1	TGTGCCAGCAGTCCCACGGGGACAGGGGTGAGGTGGTCGACTAATGAAAAACTGTTTTTT	CASSPTGTGVRWSTNEKLFF
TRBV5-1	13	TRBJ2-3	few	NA	TGCGCCAGCAGCCGGGACTCACAAGATACGCAGTATTTT	CASSRDSQDTQYF
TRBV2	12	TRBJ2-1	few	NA	TGTGCCAGCAATCAGGAACACAATGAGCAGTTCTTC	CASNQEHNEQFF
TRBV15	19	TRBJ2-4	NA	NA	TGTGCCACCAGCACAGGGCTTGGGGGGTCCAAGCTAGCCAAAAACATTCAGTACTTC	CATSTGLGGSKLAKNIQYF
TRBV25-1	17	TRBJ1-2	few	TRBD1	TGTGCCAGCAGTGAATACCCCCCCACCAGGCCAGGGGGAGGCTACACCTTC	CASSEYPPTRPGGGYTF
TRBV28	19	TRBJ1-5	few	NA	TGTGCCAGCAGGACCCACGTTTTGGACAGAACTAGGAGCAATCAGCCCCAGCATTTT	CASRTHVLDRTRSNQPQHF
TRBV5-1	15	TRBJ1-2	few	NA	TGCGCCAGCAGCTCCGGGGGGAAAATGAACTATGGCTACACCTTC	CASSSGGKMNYGYTF
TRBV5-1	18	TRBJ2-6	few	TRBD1	TGCGCCAGCAGCTTAGTGGGACAGGGAGGACCCGGGGCCAACGTCCTGACTTTC	CASSLVGQGGPGANVLTF
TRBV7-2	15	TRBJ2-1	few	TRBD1	TGTGCCAGCAGGACACCGGGACAGCGATACAATGAGCAGTTCTTC	CASRTPGQRYNEQFF
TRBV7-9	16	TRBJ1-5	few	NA	TGTGCCAGCAGCTTAGCTTGGGGCCAAGGCAATCAGCCCCAGCATTTT	CASSLAWGQGNQPQHF